This is a list of T cell receptor beta chains from one sample in a study of cytomegalovirus exposure and HLA in healthy donors. TCRdb's table, derived via immunoSEQ multiplex PCR, lists solely in-frame clones and lacks some. Of over 75,000 clones listed, 86% are singletons. Sequencing used PBMCs. The source of these receptors is a man aged 25-45 years in good health and CMV-seropositive. Both conserved end residues are part of each CDR3.

v_gene	j_gene	CDR3aa
TRBV15	TRBJ2-1	CATSRGGSGRNNEQFF
TRBV6-5	TRBJ2-2	CASSYSGGRVTGELFF
TRBV28	TRBJ1-1	CASSLRSSTIGGTEAFF
TRBV27	TRBJ2-1	CASSLSIGGRGYNEQFF
TRBV6-5	TRBJ1-1	CASSYASPNTEAFF
TRBV7-2	TRBJ1-1	CASSLGGTYMNTEAFF
TRBV19	TRBJ1-2	CASSIKRADIYGYTF
TRBV27	TRBJ1-1	CASSPWAGMNTEAFF
TRBV7-9	TRBJ2-2	CASRRSGQDTGELFF
TRBV18	TRBJ2-7	CASSPASSYEQYF
TRBV10-3	TRBJ1-2	CAIGTGGIYGYTF
TRBV6-5	TRBJ2-1	CASRRLAGDEQFF
TRBV7-7	TRBJ2-1	CASSLEQPTYNEQFF
TRBV4-1	TRBJ2-7	CASSQDPGRREQYF
TRBV7-6	TRBJ2-6	CASSSSTGANVLTF
TRBV5-6	TRBJ2-2	CASSLRHGRRGELFF
TRBV5-6	TRBJ2-1	CASSRGLAAGEGEQFF
TRBV7-9	TRBJ2-5	CASSHTLTGPHGETQYF
TRBV5-4	TRBJ1-1	CASSSGTTLNTEAFF
TRBV27	TRBJ1-2	CASSWGTGSSYTF
TRBV5-6	TRBJ2-2	CASSRDRVVYTGELFF
TRBV7-6	TRBJ2-1	CASSFGQGGFNEQFF
TRBV4-1	TRBJ2-1	CASSSRTGGLEQFF
TRBV5-1	TRBJ2-5	CASSLEGNQETQYF
TRBV5-6	TRBJ2-5	CASSLVGNQETQYF
TRBV5-4	TRBJ1-2	CASSLADRSVRGYTF
TRBV19	TRBJ2-1	CASSHGQGPQFF
TRBV4-2	TRBJ2-7	CASSPKGLAGPYEQYF